This T cell receptor (beta chain) was obtained from a study of T cell repertoires in cytomegalovirus infection. TCRdb called the reads again in MiXCR, with one record for every CDR3 protein. The data hold some 940,000 distinct CDR3 sequences, with roughly a third observed a single time. This CDR3 contains 15 residues. Germline CDR1 reads SGHNT; CDR2 reads YYREEE (reference sequence). V was pared by 3 bases and J by 5 bases, with 16 bases between. With respect to this clonotype: The target antigen is unknown.

Sequencing used cultured CD8+ T cells from PBMCs, obtained from culture after CMV antigen stimulation. The receptor comes from a human donor in good health (CMV status not recorded). Some clones in this sample may be carry-over from other donors' samples. The rearrangement uses TRBV5-4 and TRBJ2-3; D assignment may be TRBD1 or TRBD2 (7 bases each). In DNA form, the CDR3 reads TGTGCCAGCAGCTGGGGGGCAGGGGGGGGAGATACGCAGTATTTT. Translated: CASSWGAGGGDTQYF.